This section outlines one TCR beta chain sequence together with its context. Investigators sorted PBMCs to obtain both CD4+ and CD8+ T cells. This sample is drawn from a study of CD8+ T cells in alopecia areata. Study background: Treated patients were given oral tofacitinib, which was dosed at 5 to 10 mg twice daily. Tofacitinib therapy took 6 to 18 months; 6 months off drug came after.

Extracted RNA was reverse transcribed, and the resulting cDNA served as sequencing template. Some clones are missing from TCRdb's copy, which holds only in-frame ones; the method was immunoSEQ multiplex PCR. The data show about 150,000 clones, more than 40% seen once. Germline CDR1 and CDR2: SNHLY and FYNNEI. The CDR3 runs to 11 residues. Trimming took 6 bases from V and 13 from J; bases not matched to a gene: 3. The source of this sequence is a human donor with alopecia areata. The sample comprised CD4+ T cells sorted from blood. The chain combines TRBV2 with TRBJ2-3; 11 bases line up with TRBD2. The CDR3 bases are TGTGCCAGCAGACAGACTAGCGGGAAGTATTTT. Residues: CASRQTSGKYF.